The present T cell receptor beta chain was sequenced within a study of blood T cell repertoires in COVID-19. The V and J ends lost 0 bases and 5 bases respectively, with 16 bases between them. The CDR3 spans 17 residues. Germline V gene lookup returns CDR1 LGHDT and CDR2 YNNKEL (reference sequence). Original processing methods: For nucleated cells, counts were estimated from reference gene primer amplification. Libraries were prepared by immunoSEQ multiplex PCR; TCRdb keeps only in-frame clonotypes and omits some of them. That table is the source of V, J and clone size, and D and trimming were worked out from the DNA. The sample yields 250,000 to 300,000 clones, approximately 91% seen once.

This chain connects TRBV3-1 (or the pseudogene TRBV3-2) to TRBJ2-2, with a weak D call TRBD2 (5 bases). Sequencing used peripheral blood. This receptor was obtained from a woman aged 30 to 39 with acute or convalescent COVID-19. CDR3 in amino acids: CASSQDKDSVGTGELFF. The CDR3 DNA is TGTGCCAGCAGCCAAGATAAGGATAGCGTAGGGACCGGGGAGCTGTTTTTT.